These T cell receptor beta chains were read from a single sample in a study of T cells and Merkel cell carcinoma outcomes. Produced via immunoSEQ multiplex PCR; TCRdb's table is partial and in-frame only. The sample lists 2,500 to 3,000 clones; 95% to 97% were seen once. The specimen sequenced was tumor tissue from Merkel cell carcinoma. The receptors come from a human donor with Merkel cell carcinoma. Each CDR3 is given with its conserved first and last residue. The D gene is left open where the match is weak. A row's size may be missing; if present it is once, few, many or a size class.

d_call	clone_size	v_call	j_call	cdr3_aa	cdr3_nt
TRBD1	.	TRBV6-5	TRBJ1-4	CASRRDTGVEKLFF	TGTGCCAGCAGGAGGGACACAGGGGTGGAAAAACTGTTTTTT
.	.	TRBV7-8	TRBJ2-5	CASSLAGWQETQYF	TGTGCCAGCAGCTTAGCGGGGTGGCAAGAGACCCAGTACTTC
.	.	TRBV4-2	TRBJ2-5	CASSQRRLETQYF	TGTGCCAGCAGCCAAAGACGGTTGGAGACCCAGTACTTC
.	.	TRBV5-6	TRBJ1-6	CASSFFTADNSPLHF	TGTGCCAGCAGCTTTTTTACGGCCGATAATTCACCCCTCCACTTT
.	.	TRBV23-1	TRBJ1-3	CASSEGRASGNTIYF	TGCGCCAGCAGCGAGGGACGGGCGTCTGGAAACACCATATATTTT
.	.	TRBV7-2	TRBJ1-1	CASSWRKGVGTEAFF	TGTGCCAGCAGCTGGAGGAAGGGGGTGGGCACTGAAGCTTTCTTT
.	.	TRBV7-9	TRBJ2-2	CASSSPRELFF	TGTGCCAGCAGCTCCCCCCGGGAGCTGTTTTTT
TRBD1	once	TRBV15	TRBJ2-1	CATSGYTGTAYNEQFF	TGTGCCACCAGCGGTTACACCGGGACAGCCTACAATGAGCAGTTCTTC
.	.	TRBV5-1	TRBJ2-3	CASSSGQPSTDTQYF	TGCGCCAGCAGCTCCGGACAGCCTAGCACAGATACGCAGTATTTT
.	.	TRBV5-5	TRBJ1-1	CASSLGIGRMNTEAFF	TGTGCCAGCAGCTTGGGAATTGGACGGATGAACACTGAAGCTTTCTTT
.	.	TRBV6-1	TRBJ2-3	CASWIGNTDTQYF	TGTGCCAGCTGGATAGGGAACACAGATACGCAGTATTTT
.	.	TRBV7-9	TRBJ1-1	CASSLGAVNTEAFF	TGTGCCAGCAGCTTAGGAGCAGTGAACACTGAAGCTTTCTTT
.	.	TRBV29-1	TRBJ1-2	CSVDKTAGGYGYTF	TGCAGCGTTGATAAGACTGCGGGTGGCTATGGCTACACCTTC
TRBD1	.	TRBV29-1	TRBJ1-5	CSYKDRGQLDQPQHF	TGCAGCTACAAAGACAGGGGGCAACTAGATCAGCCCCAGCATTTT
TRBD1	.	TRBV27	TRBJ1-1	CASSSGQGVKVVEAFF	TGTGCCAGCAGTTCCGGACAGGGCGTCAAAGTAGTCGAAGCTTTCTTT
TRBD2	.	TRBV29-1	TRBJ2-6	CSVQGLRVGGSGANVLTF	TGCAGCGTTCAGGGACTAAGGGTCGGGGGCTCTGGGGCCAACGTCCTGACTTTC
TRBD2	.	TRBV15	TRBJ2-5	CATSRVASGIETQYF	TGTGCCACCAGCAGAGTGGCTAGCGGGATAGAGACCCAGTACTTC
TRBD1	.	TRBV28	TRBJ2-7	CASSLTGGYEQYF	TGTGCCAGCAGTCTAACAGGGGGCTACGAGCAGTACTTC
.	.	TRBV27	TRBJ1-5	CASSYKGQPQHF	TGTGCCAGCAGTTATAAAGGTCAGCCCCAGCATTTT
TRBD1	.	TRBV9	TRBJ2-7	CASSAVPGQGYEQYF	TGTGCCAGCAGCGCCGTCCCGGGACAGGGCTACGAGCAGTACTTC
.	.	TRBV18	TRBJ1-1	CASSSQGNTEAFF	TGTGCCAGCTCGTCCCAGGGTAACACTGAAGCTTTCTTT
.	.	TRBV2	TRBJ2-1	CANNYRDPYNEQFF	TGTGCCAACAATTACAGGGACCCCTACAATGAGCAGTTCTTC
.	.	TRBV6-1	TRBJ1-1	CASSKFTENTEAFF	TGTGCCAGCAGTAAATTTACAGAGAACACTGAAGCTTTCTTT
.	.	TRBV7-8	TRBJ2-6	CASSLGGVGANVLTF	TGTGCCAGCAGCTTAGGCGGGGTAGGGGCCAACGTCCTGACTTTC
.	.	TRBV11-1	TRBJ1-1	CASRGFEAEAFF	TGTGCCAGCAGGGGGTTCGAGGCTGAAGCTTTCTTT
TRBD1	once	TRBV19	TRBJ2-7	CASSIAGGYEQYF	TGTGCCAGTAGTATCGCAGGGGGTTACGAGCAGTACTTC
.	.	TRBV1	TRBJ2-5	CTSSRLAGGGETQYF	TGCACCAGCAGCCGCCTAGCGGGGGGCGGGGAGACCCAGTACTTC
.	.	TRBV29-1	TRBJ2-3	CSVEEWTDTDTQYF	TGCAGCGTTGAAGAATGGACGGACACAGATACGCAGTATTTT